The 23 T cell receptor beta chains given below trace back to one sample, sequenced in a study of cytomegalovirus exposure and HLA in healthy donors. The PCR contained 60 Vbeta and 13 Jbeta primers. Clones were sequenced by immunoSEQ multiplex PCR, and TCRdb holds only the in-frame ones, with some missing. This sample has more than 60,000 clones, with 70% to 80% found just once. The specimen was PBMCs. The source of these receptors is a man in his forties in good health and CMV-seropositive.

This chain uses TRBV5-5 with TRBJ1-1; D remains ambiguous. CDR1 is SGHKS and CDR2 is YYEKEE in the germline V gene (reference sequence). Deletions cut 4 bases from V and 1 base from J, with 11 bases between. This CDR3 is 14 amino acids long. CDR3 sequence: CASSVDLENTEAFF. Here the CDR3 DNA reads TGTGCCAGCAGCGTAGACTTAGAGAACACTGAAGCTTTCTTT.

CDR3 sequence reads: CASSPQASTETQYF. CDR3 bases: TGCGCCAGCAGCCCCCAGGCTAGCACGGAGACCCAGTACTTC. V and J are TRBV5-1 and TRBJ2-5; weak D call: TRBD2 (5 bases). V dropped 4 bases and J dropped 5 bases, with 15 bases sitting between them. Germline CDR1 and CDR2: SGHRS and YFSETQ. The CDR3 is made up of 14 amino acids.

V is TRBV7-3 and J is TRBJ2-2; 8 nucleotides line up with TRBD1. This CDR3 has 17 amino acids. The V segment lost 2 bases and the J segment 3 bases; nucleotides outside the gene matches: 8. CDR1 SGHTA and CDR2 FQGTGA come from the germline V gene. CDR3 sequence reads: CASSLGQGAFDTGELFF. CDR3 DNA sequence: TGTGCCAGCAGCTTAGGGCAGGGGGCTTTTGACACCGGGGAGCTGTTTTTT.

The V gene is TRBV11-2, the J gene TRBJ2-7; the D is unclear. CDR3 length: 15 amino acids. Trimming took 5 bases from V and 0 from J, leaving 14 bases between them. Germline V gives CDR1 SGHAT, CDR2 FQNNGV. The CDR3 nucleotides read TGTGCCAGCAGCGGTTTAGAGTTTTCCTCCTACGAGCAGTACTTC. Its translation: CASSGLEFSSYEQYF.

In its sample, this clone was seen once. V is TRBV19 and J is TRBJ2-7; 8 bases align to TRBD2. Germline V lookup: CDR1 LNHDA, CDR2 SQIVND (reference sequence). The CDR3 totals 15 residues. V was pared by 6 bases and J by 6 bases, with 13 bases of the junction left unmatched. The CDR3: CASSTTGTRASEQYF. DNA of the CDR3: TGTGCCAGTAGCACGACCGGGACTAGGGCTTCCGAGCAGTACTTC. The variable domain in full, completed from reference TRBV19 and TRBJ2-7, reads DGGITQSPKYLFRKEGQNVTLSCEQNLNHDAMYWYRQDPGQGLRLIYYSQIVNDFQKGDIAEGYSVSREKKESFPLTVTSAQKNPTAFYLCASSTTGTRASEQYFGPGTRLTVT.

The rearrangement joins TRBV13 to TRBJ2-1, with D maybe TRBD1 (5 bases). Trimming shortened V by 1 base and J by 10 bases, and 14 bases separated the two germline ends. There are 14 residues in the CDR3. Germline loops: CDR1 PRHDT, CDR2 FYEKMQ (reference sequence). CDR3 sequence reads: CASSLAPGKGEQFF. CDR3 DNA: TGTGCCAGCAGCTTAGCCCCAGGGAAAGGCGAGCAGTTCTTC.

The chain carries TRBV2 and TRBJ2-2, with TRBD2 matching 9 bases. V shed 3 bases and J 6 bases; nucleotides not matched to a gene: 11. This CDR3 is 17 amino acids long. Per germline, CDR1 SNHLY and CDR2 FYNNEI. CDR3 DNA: TGTGCCAGCAGTGAGGGTAGCGGGAGTATGGATTCCGGGGAGCTGTTTTTT. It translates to CASSEGSGSMDSGELFF.

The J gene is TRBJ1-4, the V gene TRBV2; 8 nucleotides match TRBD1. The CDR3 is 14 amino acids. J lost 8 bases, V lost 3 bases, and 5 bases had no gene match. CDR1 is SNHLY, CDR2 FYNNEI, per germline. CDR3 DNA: TGTGCCAGCAGTGATGACAGGGGAAAGGAAAAACTGTTTTTT. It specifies CASSDDRGKEKLFF.

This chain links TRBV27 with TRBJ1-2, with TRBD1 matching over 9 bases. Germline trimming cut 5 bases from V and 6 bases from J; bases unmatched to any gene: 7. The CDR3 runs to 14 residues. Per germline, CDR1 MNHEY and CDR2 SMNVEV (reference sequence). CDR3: CASSPRQGGNGYTF. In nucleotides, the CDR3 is TGTGCCAGCAGTCCGCGACAGGGGGGTAATGGCTACACCTTC.

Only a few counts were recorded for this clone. The CDR3 DNA reads TGTGCCAGCAGTGTGTACTGGGGGGAGCCCCAGCATTTT. It encodes CASSVYWGEPQHF. This rearrangement joins TRBV6-5 to TRBJ1-5; D is perhaps TRBD1 (5 bases). This CDR3 has 13 amino acids. Trimming stripped 5 bases from V and 8 bases from J, with 13 bases between. The germline CDR1 and CDR2 sequences are MNHEY and SVGAGI.

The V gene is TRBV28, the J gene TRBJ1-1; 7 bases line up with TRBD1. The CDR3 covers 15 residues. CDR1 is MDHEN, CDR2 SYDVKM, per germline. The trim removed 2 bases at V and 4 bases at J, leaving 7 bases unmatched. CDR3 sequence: CASSLPAGGRTEAFF. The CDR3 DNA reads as TGTGCCAGCAGTTTACCGGCAGGGGGACGCACTGAAGCTTTCTTT. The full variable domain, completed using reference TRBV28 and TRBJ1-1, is DVKVTQSSRYLVKRTGEKVFLECVQDMDHENMFWYRQDPGLGLRLIYFSYDVKMKEKGDIPEGYSVSREKKERFSLILESASTNQTSMYLCASSLPAGGRTEAFFGQGTRLTVV.

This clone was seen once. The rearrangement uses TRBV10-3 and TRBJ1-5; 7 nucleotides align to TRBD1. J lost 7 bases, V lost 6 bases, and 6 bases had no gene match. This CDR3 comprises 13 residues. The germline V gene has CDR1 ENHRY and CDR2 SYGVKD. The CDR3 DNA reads TGTGCCATCAGAGACAGGGAAGGCCAGCCCCAGCATTTT. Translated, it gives CAIRDREGQPQHF.

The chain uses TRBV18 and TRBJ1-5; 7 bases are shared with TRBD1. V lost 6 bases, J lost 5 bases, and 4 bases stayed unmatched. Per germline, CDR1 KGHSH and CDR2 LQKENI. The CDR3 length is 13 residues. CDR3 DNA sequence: TGTGCCAGCTCCCTCGGACAGGATCAGCCCCAGCATTTT. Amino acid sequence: CASSLGQDQPQHF.

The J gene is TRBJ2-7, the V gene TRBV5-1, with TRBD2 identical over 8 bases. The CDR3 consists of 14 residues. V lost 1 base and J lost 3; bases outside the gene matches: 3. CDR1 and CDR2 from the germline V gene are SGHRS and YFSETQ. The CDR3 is CASSLSGRNYEQYF. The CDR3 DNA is TGCGCCAGCAGCTTGAGCGGGAGAAACTACGAGCAGTACTTC.

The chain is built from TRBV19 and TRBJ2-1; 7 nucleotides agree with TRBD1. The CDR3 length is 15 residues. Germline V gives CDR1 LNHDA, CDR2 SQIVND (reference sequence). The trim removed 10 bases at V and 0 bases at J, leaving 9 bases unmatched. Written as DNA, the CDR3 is TGTGCCAATAATACCCGGGACAGCTCCTACAATGAGCAGTTCTTC. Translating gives CANNTRDSSYNEQFF.

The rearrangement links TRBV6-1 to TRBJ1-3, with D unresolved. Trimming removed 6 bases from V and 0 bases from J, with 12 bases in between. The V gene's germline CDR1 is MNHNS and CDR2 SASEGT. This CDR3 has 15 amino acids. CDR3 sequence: CASRGAFSSGNTIYF. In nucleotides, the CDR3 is TGTGCCAGCAGGGGCGCCTTCTCCTCTGGAAACACCATATATTTT.

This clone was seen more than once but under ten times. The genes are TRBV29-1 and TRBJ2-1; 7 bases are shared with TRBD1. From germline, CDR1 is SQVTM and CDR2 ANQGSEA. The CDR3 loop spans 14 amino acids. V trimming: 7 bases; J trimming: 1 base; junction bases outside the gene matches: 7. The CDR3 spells CSGGQARSYNEQFF. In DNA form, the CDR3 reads TGCAGCGGTGGACAGGCAAGATCCTACAATGAGCAGTTCTTC.

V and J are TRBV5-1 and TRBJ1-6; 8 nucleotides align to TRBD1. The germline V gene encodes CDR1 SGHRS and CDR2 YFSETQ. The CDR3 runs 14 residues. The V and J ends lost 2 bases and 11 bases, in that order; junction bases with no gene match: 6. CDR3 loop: CASSLGQGQTPLHF. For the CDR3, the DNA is TGCGCCAGCAGCTTAGGACAGGGCCAGACACCCCTCCACTTT.

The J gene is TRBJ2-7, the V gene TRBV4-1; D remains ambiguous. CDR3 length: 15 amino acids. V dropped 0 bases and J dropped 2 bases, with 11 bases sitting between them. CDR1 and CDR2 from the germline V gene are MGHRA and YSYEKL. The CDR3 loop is CASSQDDKVTYEQYF. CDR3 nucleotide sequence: TGCGCCAGCAGCCAAGATGACAAGGTGACCTACGAGCAGTACTTC.

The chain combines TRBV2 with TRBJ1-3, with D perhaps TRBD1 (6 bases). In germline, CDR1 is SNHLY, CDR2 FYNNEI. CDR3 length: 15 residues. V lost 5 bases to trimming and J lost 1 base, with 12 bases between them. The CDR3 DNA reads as TGTGCCAGCAGTCCCAGACAGGTATCTGGAAACACCATATATTTT. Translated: CASSPRQVSGNTIYF.

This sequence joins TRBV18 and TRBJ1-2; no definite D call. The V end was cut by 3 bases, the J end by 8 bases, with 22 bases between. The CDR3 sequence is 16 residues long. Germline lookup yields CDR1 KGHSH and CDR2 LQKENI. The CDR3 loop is CASSPPIGGGHRGYTF. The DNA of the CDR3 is TGTGCCAGCTCACCGCCCATAGGAGGAGGTCATCGGGGCTACACCTTC.

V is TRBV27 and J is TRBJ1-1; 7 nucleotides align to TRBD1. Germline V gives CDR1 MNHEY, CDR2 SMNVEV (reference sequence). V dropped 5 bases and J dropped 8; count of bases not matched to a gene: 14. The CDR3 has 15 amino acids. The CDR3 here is CASSPLREGAPEAFF. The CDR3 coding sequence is TGTGCCAGCAGTCCCCTCCGCGAGGGGGCGCCCGAAGCTTTCTTT.

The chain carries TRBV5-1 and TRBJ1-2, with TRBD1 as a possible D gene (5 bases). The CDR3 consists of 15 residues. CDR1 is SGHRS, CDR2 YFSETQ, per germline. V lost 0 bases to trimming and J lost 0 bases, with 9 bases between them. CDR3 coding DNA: TGCGCCAGCAGCTTGGCCCAGGGCTCTAACTATGGCTACACCTTC. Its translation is CASSLAQGSNYGYTF.